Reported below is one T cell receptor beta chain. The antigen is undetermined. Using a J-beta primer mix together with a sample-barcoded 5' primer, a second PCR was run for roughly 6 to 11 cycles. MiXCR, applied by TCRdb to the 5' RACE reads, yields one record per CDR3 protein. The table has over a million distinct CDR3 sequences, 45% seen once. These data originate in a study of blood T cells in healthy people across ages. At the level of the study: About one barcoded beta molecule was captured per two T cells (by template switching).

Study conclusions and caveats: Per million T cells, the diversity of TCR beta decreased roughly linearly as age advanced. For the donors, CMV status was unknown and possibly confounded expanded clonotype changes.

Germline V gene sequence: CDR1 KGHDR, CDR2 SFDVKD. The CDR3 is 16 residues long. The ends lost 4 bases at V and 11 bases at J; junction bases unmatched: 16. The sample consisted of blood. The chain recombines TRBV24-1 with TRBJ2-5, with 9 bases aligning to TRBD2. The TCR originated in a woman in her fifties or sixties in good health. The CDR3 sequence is CATSDPTSGIINEQYF. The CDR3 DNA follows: TGTGCCACCAGTGACCCGACTAGCGGTATAATCAATGAGCAGTACTTC.